This T cell receptor (beta chain) was sequenced for a study of blood T cell repertoires in COVID-19. The germline gives CDR1 ENHRY, CDR2 SYGVKD. Losses at the gene ends were 2 bases for V and 8 bases for J; bases not matched to a gene: 1. CDR3 size: 15 residues. Sequencing was performed with immunoSEQ multiplex PCR; in TCRdb, only in-frame clones are kept and a portion is missing. The sample lists around 42,000 clones, 65% to 85% occurring once. The chain carries TRBV10-3 and TRBJ2-1; 15 nucleotides align to TRBD2. This TCR derives from a woman of 80 years or more with acute or convalescent COVID-19. The sequenced sample consisted of peripheral blood. The DNA for the CDR3 is TGTGCCATCAGTGAGGGACTAGCGGGAGGGTATGAGCAGTTCTTC. Amino acid sequence: CAISEGLAGGYEQFF.